The TCR beta chain under discussion was sequenced for a study of vaccination effects on CD4 cells after COVID-19. Sequencing in the ViraFEST assay came after antigen-specific CD4+ T cells had been expanded with viral peptide pools, which were used to stimulate PBMC. Subsequent to less than 13 days of culture, CD4+ T cells were isolated. All study participants received two doses of BNT162b2 or mRNA-1273 vaccine. Comment on this clone: Its target is unknown.

J gave up 7 bases and V 7 bases, and 7 bases lay outside the gene matches. CDR1 and CDR2 from the germline V gene are SNHLY and FYNNEI. The length of the CDR3 is 13 residues. The table came from immunoSEQ multiplex PCR; TCRdb's copy has only in-frame clones and leaves some out. This table has nearly 25,000 clones, roughly three quarters appearing once. The source was CD4+ T cells from PBMCs cultured with SARS-CoV-2 spike peptides, collected after COVID-19 vaccination. This chain connects TRBV2 to TRBJ2-1; 7 bases are a match to TRBD2. The receptor comes from a human donor who received a COVID-19 vaccine. The DNA of the CDR3 is TGTGCCAGCATCGGGAAGCGGGAAAATGAGCAGTTCTTC. It specifies CASIGKRENEQFF.